This T cell receptor (beta chain) was found in a study of cytomegalovirus exposure and HLA in healthy donors. PCR was performed using 60 Vbeta and 13 Jbeta primers. This table comes from immunoSEQ multiplex PCR, and its TCRdb copy is limited to in-frame clones, with some not included. The table has approximately 210,000 clones, about 89% seen once. V gave up 5 bases and J gave up 7 bases, with 17 bases separating them. This CDR3 has 14 residues. Germline CDR1 SEHNR, CDR2 FQNEAQ (reference sequence). While unrecorded immune exposures were likely, the donors were nominally healthy when sampled. The chain couples TRBV7-9 to TRBJ2-5; weak D call: TRBD1 (6 bases). This sequence originates from a man younger than 45 in good health and CMV-seronegative. The sample taken for sequencing was PBMCs. CDR3 bases: TGTGCCAGCAGCCCAGAACAGGGTACAGTGACCCAGTACTTC. Translation: CASSPEQGTVTQYF.